This T cell receptor (beta chain) was identified during a study of cytomegalovirus exposure and HLA in healthy donors. Study-level findings and limits: Within the data, a cluster of highly shared sequence variants was likely a sequencing artifact. V- and J-gene trimming of TCR beta was linked (in a later analysis) to a missense DCLRE1C variant. Specific recognition of CMV antigens was confirmed in vitro for a few chains (all CMV-associated).

This CDR3 is built from 13 residues. V was cut by 4 bases and J by 10 bases, with 14 bases left in between. Looked up from germline, CDR1 is LGHNA and CDR2 is YSLEER. Donors sampled were nominally healthy, though unrecorded immune exposures were likely. It was with 60 Vbeta and 13 Jbeta primers that the PCR ran. Sequenced by immunoSEQ multiplex PCR; TCRdb stores in-frame clones only, minus some. The sample holds about 140,000 clones, 76% seen once. This clone showed up just once. The target antigen is unknown. The source material was PBMCs. This chain links TRBV4-3 with TRBJ2-4, with a possible D match to TRBD2 (7 bases). This sequence was found in a man in his forties in good health and CMV-seronegative. CDR3 DNA sequence: TGCGCCAGCAGCCCTACAGGGAGGGGGATTCAGTACTTC. Protein product: CASSPTGRGIQYF.